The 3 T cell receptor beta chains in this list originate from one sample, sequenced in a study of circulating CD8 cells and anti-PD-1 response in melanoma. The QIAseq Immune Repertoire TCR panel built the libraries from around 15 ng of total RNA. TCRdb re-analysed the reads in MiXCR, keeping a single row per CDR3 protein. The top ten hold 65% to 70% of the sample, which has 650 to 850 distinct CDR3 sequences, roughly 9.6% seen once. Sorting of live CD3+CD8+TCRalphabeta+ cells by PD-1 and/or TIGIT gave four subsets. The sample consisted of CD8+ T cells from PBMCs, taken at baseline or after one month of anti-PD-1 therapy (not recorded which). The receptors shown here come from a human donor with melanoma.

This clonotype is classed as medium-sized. CDR3 loop: CASKMTGTYGYTF. The CDR3 DNA reads TGTGCCAGCAAAATGACAGGGACCTATGGCTACACCTTC. The chain is built from TRBV27 and TRBJ1-2; TRBD1 matches 7 bases. The V gene's germline CDR1 is MNHEY and CDR2 SMNVEV (reference sequence). V was pared by 7 bases and J by 4 bases, with 6 bases of the junction left unmatched. CDR3 size: 13 residues.

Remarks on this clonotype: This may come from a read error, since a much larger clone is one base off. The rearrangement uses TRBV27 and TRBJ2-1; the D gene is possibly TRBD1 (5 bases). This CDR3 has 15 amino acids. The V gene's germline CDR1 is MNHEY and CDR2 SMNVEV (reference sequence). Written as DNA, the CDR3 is TGTGCCGGCAGGGAACTCGGCAATTCCTACAATGAGCAGTTCTTC. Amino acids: CAGRELGNSYNEQFF.

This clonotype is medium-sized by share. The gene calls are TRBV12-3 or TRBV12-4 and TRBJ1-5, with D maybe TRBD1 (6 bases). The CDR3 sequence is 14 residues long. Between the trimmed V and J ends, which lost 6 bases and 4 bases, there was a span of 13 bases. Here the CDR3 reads CASSPTGSNQPQHF. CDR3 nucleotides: TGTGCCAGCAGCCCCACAGGGTCAAATCAGCCCCAGCATTTT.